This T cell receptor beta chain was sequenced during a study of vaccination and CD4 T cells after COVID-19. From germline, CDR1 is MNHEY and CDR2 SVGAGI. This CDR3 spans 14 amino acids. The V gene lost 2 bases and the J gene lost 4 bases, with 8 bases spanning the gap. As to this clonotype: Its antigen remains unidentified.

Sequenced with the Oncomine TCR Beta short-read assay was DNA taken from cultured CD4+ T cells. Using its own MiXCR run on the PCR reads, TCRdb lists one record per CDR3 protein. This table holds about 10,000 distinct CDR3 sequences, approximately 55% found once. Treatment given: approximately nine-day PBMC culture with coronavirus spike peptide pools or control peptides (ViraFEST assay). Sequenced input: CD4+ T cells from blood, cultured in vitro. This clonotype was obtained from a human donor who had recovered from COVID-19. The V gene is TRBV6-5, the J gene TRBJ1-4, with TRBD1 as a possible D gene (5 bases). The CDR3 sequence is CASSYRGSNEKLFF. CDR3 coding DNA: TGTGCCAGCAGTTACCGGGGGAGTAATGAAAAACTGTTTTTT.